Below, 14 T cell receptor beta chains from the same sample are listed, as sequenced in a study of T-cell reconstitution after alpha-beta-depleted transplantation in children (dated by TCRdb to 2015 to 2016). Library creation used PCR. These reads were obtained on an Illumina HiSeq 2500. To normalize quantification of the TCRbeta repertoire, the TCR libraries were built with molecular barcoding that relied on unique molecular identifiers. The public reads were quality trimmed at Q25 with fastp and then assembled into clones with MiXCR by TCRdb, keeping productive beta chains. Rows are unified per CDR3 protein, each entry keeping the most common DNA and genes. This sample lists roughly 500,000 distinct CDR3 sequences; around a third were detected once. The ten largest clones take up under 3% of the sample. This material consisted of PBMCs from the stem cell graft donor, taken from the stem cell graft. These TCRs come from a human donor who donated a stem cell graft to a child with aplastic anemia.

The sample holds a few counts of this clonotype. This chain connects TRBV12-3 or TRBV12-4 to TRBJ1-5, with D uncertain. Trimming removed 5 bases at V and 5 bases at J, with 13 bases between. This CDR3 is built from 14 residues. CDR3 protein: CASSATSPDQPQHF. The CDR3 DNA reads as TGTGCCAGCAGTGCTACCTCCCCAGATCAGCCCCAGCATTTT.

This clonotype showed up just once. Compared with germline, one end of the junction differs, possibly owing to a read error. The rearrangement joins TRBV6-1 to TRBJ2-1; 7 bases are a match to TRBD1. Germline V gene data show CDR1 as MNHNS and CDR2 as SASEGT. The CDR3 sequence is 13 residues long. As DNA, the CDR3 is TGTGCCAGCAGCGACAGGGATGCGAATGAGCAGTCCTTC. This sequence encodes CASSDRDANEQSF.

In this sample, this clonotype turned up a few times. The V call is TRBV29-1, the J call TRBJ2-3; the D is unclear. V was trimmed by 6 bases and J by 3 bases, leaving 7 bases between them. Germline CDR1 reads SQVTM; CDR2 reads ANQGSEA. The CDR3 runs to 11 residues. The CDR3 here is CSVLQTDTQYF. The DNA for the CDR3 is TGCAGCGTCCTCCAAACAGATACGCAGTATTTT.

The rearrangement links TRBV11-2 to TRBJ1-3; a weak D match, TRBD1 (5 bases). The CDR3 has 18 amino acids. V was pared by 0 bases and J by 0 bases, with 15 bases between. Germline CDR1 reads SGHAT; CDR2 reads FQNNGV. The CDR3 loop reads CASSLDQGRGHSGNTIYF. The CDR3 DNA follows: TGTGCCAGCAGCTTAGATCAGGGCCGAGGGCACTCTGGAAACACCATATATTTT.

Here the CDR3 reads CASTEGTDLLRQFF. The CDR3 nucleotides read TGCGCCAGCACCGAAGGGACTGATCTTCTTCGGCAGTTCTTC. V and J are TRBV23-1 and TRBJ2-1; maybe TRBD2 (6 bases). TRBV23-1 carries the ORF label, with uncertain function. The CDR3 is 14 amino acids. The V gene lost 7 bases and the J gene lost 12 bases, with 22 bases spanning the gap.

This chain uses TRBV6-5 with TRBJ1-2, with D unclear. With 2 bases removed from V and 6 bases from J, the gap between germline ends came to 7 bases. Germline lookup yields CDR1 MNHEY and CDR2 SVGAGI. The CDR3 contains 12 residues. CDR3 amino acids: CASSYGLNGYTF. The CDR3 nucleotides are TGTGCCAGCAGTTACGGCTTAAATGGCTACACCTTC.

The chain joins TRBV30 to TRBJ2-1; TRBD2 matches 7 bases. The trim removed 0 bases at V and 4 bases at J, leaving 9 bases unmatched. This CDR3 comprises 16 residues. Per the germline V gene, CDR1 is GTSNPN and CDR2 is SVGIG (reference sequence). The CDR3 DNA is TGTGCCTGGAGTGTACGATATCGGCGGGAGTACAATGAGCAGTTCTTC. Protein product: CAWSVRYRREYNEQFF.

Written as DNA, the CDR3 is TGTGCCAGCAGCTTAGTTCGGCAAACCGGCTACACCTTC. Its protein is CASSLVRQTGYTF. The genes are TRBV11-1 and TRBJ1-2, with no clear D. Germline lookup yields CDR1 SGHAT and CDR2 FQDESV (reference sequence). CDR3 length equals 13 residues. Trimming took 1 base from V and 8 from J, leaving 11 bases between them.

The chain combines TRBV9 with TRBJ1-6; D is ambiguous. Germline CDR1 and CDR2: SGDLS and YYNGEE. V was cut by 4 bases and J by 5 bases, with 13 bases left in between. The CDR3 sequence is 15 residues long. The DNA for the CDR3 is TGTGCCAGCAGCCAGACCCCTGGAGATAATTCACCCCTCCACTTT. Its protein is CASSQTPGDNSPLHF.

This rearrangement joins TRBV5-1 to TRBJ2-3; TRBD1 matches at 7 bases. CDR3 length equals 14 residues. Germline-derived CDR1 and CDR2 are SGHRS and YFSETQ. V gave up 4 bases and J gave up 4 bases; unmatched junction bases: 6. CDR3 sequence: CASSTQGDPDTQYF. The CDR3 DNA sequence: TGCGCCAGCAGCACCCAGGGGGACCCAGATACGCAGTATTTT.

The chain is built from TRBV18 and TRBJ1-5, with unresolved D. The V gene's germline CDR1 is KGHSH and CDR2 LQKENI. Trimming removed 3 bases from V and 5 bases from J, with 5 bases in between. The CDR3 covers 12 residues. The CDR3 here is CASSPADQPQHF. CDR3 coding DNA: TGTGCCAGCTCACCGGCGGATCAGCCCCAGCATTTT.

This clonotype has at least ten counts. The chain recombines TRBV12-3 or TRBV12-4 with TRBJ2-1; D is unclear. Trimming stripped 4 bases from V and 9 bases from J, with 10 bases between. The CDR3 runs to 12 residues. In nucleotides, the CDR3 is TGTGCCAGCAGTTCCCAGGCTAGTGAGCAGTTCTTC. Residues: CASSSQASEQFF.

The chain has TRBV6-1 and TRBJ2-1; tentative D call: TRBD2 (5 bases). Germline CDR1 is MNHNS and CDR2 is SASEGT. The CDR3 extends over 13 amino acids. V was pared by 8 bases and J by 0 bases, with 8 bases between. The CDR3 DNA reads TGTGCCAGCGCGGGCAGCTCCTACAATGAGCAGTTCTTC. Its translation is CASAGSSYNEQFF.

CDR3 nucleotides: TGTGCCAGCAGCTCGGGGGAAATTATGAACGGCGAAAAACTGTTTTTT. Translating gives CASSSGEIMNGEKLFF. The chain recombines TRBV5-6 with TRBJ1-4; possible D gene TRBD1, 5 bases. This CDR3 comprises 16 residues. Germline CDR1 SGHDT, CDR2 YYEEEE. V dropped 3 bases and J dropped 8 bases, with 20 bases sitting between them. The full variable domain, completed using reference TRBV5-6 and TRBJ1-4, is DAGVTQSPTHLIKTRGQQVTLRCSPKSGHDTVSWYQQALGQGPQFIFQYYEEEERQRGNFPDRFSGHQFPNYSSELNVNALLLGDSALYLCASSSGEIMNGEKLFFGSGTQLSVL.